These T cell receptor beta chains were read from a single sample in a study of beta chain features in type 1 diabetes. TCRdb's copy holds only in-frame clones and misses some; the assay was immunoSEQ multiplex PCR. Among more than 300,000 clones listed, roughly 8% were seen once. Sequenced input: central memory CD4+ T cells from blood. These receptors were taken from a woman in her late teens or twenties in good health. CDR3s include the opening cysteine and the closing phenylalanine or tryptophan. Each record gives: V gene, D gene, clone size, J gene, CDR3 DNA, CDR3 protein. A D gene is named only where the DNA matches it firmly. Expanded clones are given a class, and other clones once, few, many or no size at all.

TRBV28	.	.	TRBJ1-1	TGTGCCAGCAGTACCCCTTCCGGGGGGCACACTGAAGCTTTCTTT	CASSTPSGGHTEAFF
TRBV6-5	.	.	TRBJ2-7	TGTGCCAGCAGTTACTCGAGTGTGCGGGGCTCCTACGAGCAGTACTTC	CASSYSSVRGSYEQYF
TRBV5-1	TRBD1	.	TRBJ2-3	TGCGCCAGCAGCTTGGGTGTGTACAGGGGGCCAGATACGCAGTATTTT	CASSLGVYRGPDTQYF
TRBV10-2	.	.	TRBJ1-5	TGCGCCAGCAGTGTTGAGGGTGGGCATCAGCCCCAGCATTTT	CASSVEGGHQPQHF
TRBV19	TRBD2	few	TRBJ2-1	TGTGCCAGTAGTAGTAGCGGGAGGTCCTACAATGAGCAGTTCTTC	CASSSSGRSYNEQFF
TRBV19	TRBD2	many	TRBJ2-1	TGTGCCAGTCCTCGACTAGCGGGACACAATGAGCAGTTCTTC	CASPRLAGHNEQFF
TRBV4-3	TRBD2	.	TRBJ2-1	TGCGCCAGCAGTCTACCGGGACTAGGCTACAATGAGCAGTTCTTC	CASSLPGLGYNEQFF
TRBV9	.	.	TRBJ1-1	TGTGCCAGCAGTCCAAGGGGACGTGGGGGGAGCACTGAAGCTTTCTTT	CASSPRGRGGSTEAFF
TRBV28	.	few	TRBJ2-5	TGTGCCAGCAGGCAGGGTGGGCAAGAGACCCAGTACTTC	CASRQGGQETQYF
TRBV28	.	.	TRBJ2-3	TGTGCCAGCGCCGTCAGGGTAGATACGCAGTATTTT	CASAVRVDTQYF
TRBV27	TRBD2	few	TRBJ2-7	TGTGCCAGCAGTAGGGCAGTATTAGCGGGATTGGGCTACGAGCAGTACTTC	CASSRAVLAGLGYEQYF
TRBV6-5	.	.	TRBJ2-5	TGTGCCAGCAGTTACGCACTTAGCGCCCAAGAGACCCAGTACTTC	CASSYALSAQETQYF
TRBV6-5	TRBD2	.	TRBJ2-7	TGTGCCAGCAGTTCCAAAGCGGGAGGAGTCTACGAGCAGTACTTC	CASSSKAGGVYEQYF
TRBV6-5	.	few	TRBJ2-5	TGTGCCAGCAGTTACGCCGCCTCGGTCTTCCAAGAGACCCAGTACTTC	CASSYAASVFQETQYF
TRBV21-1	.	.	TRBJ2-7	TGTGCCAGCATCCAAGAGGGTGACTACGAGCAGTACTTC	CASIQEGDYEQYF
TRBV7-9	.	.	TRBJ2-2	TGTGCCAGCAGGCAGCAGAGGGTTAGCGGGGAGCTGTTTTTT	CASRQQRVSGELFF
TRBV28	.	few	TRBJ2-7	TGTGCCAGCTTCGCGACCAGCTCCTACGAGCAGTACTTC	CASFATSSYEQYF
TRBV4-3	TRBD1	.	TRBJ2-5	TGCGCCAGCAGCCACCTTCCGGGACAGGAGATTGTTACCCAGTACTTC	CASSHLPGQEIVTQYF
TRBV2	TRBD1	.	TRBJ2-7	TGTGCCAGCAACTTCGGACAGGGGGCCTACGAGCAGTACTTC	CASNFGQGAYEQYF
TRBV6-6	TRBD2	few	TRBJ2-7	TGTGCCAGCAGTAATAGCGGGAACTCCTACGAGCAGTACTTC	CASSNSGNSYEQYF
TRBV15	TRBD2	few	TRBJ2-7	TGTGCCACCAGCAGAGATCCCACTAGCGGCGAGCAGTACTTC	CATSRDPTSGEQYF
TRBV5-1	.	few	TRBJ2-6	TGCGCCAGCAGCTTGGTTGGAGGGCCTGGGGCCAACGTCCTGACTTTC	CASSLVGGPGANVLTF
TRBV7-2	.	.	TRBJ2-1	TGTGCCAGCAGCTCCCCCTTGTTGACACGGGACAATGAGCAGTTCTTC	CASSSPLLTRDNEQFF
TRBV7-2	.	many	TRBJ2-6	TGTGCCAGCAGCCCAAGGGGGGACTCTGGGGCCAACGTCCTGACTTTC	CASSPRGDSGANVLTF
TRBV9	TRBD2	few	TRBJ2-5	TGTGCCAGCAGCGCTAGCGGGATCGCGCAAGAGACCCAGTACTTC	CASSASGIAQETQYF
TRBV5-6	TRBD1	few	TRBJ2-2	TGTGCCAGCAGCTTGACAGGGGAGAGGGACACCGGGGAGCTGTTTTTT	CASSLTGERDTGELFF
TRBV7-8	.	many	TRBJ2-5	TGTGCCAGCCGACTAGATTCGGAGACCCAGTACTTC	CASRLDSETQYF
TRBV15	.	.	TRBJ1-3	TGTGCCACCAGCAGCGGACAGCACTCTGGAAACACCATATATTTT	CATSSGQHSGNTIYF
TRBV7-9	.	.	TRBJ2-5	TGTGCCAGCAGCAGAGAAAGAAGAAGGTTAGAGACCCAGTACTTC	CASSRERRRLETQYF
TRBV7-2	TRBD2	few	TRBJ2-3	TGTGCCAGCACCAACGGACTAGCGGGACCCACAGATACGCAGTATTTT	CASTNGLAGPTDTQYF
TRBV28	.	few	TRBJ2-7	TGTGCCAGCCAACGGTCTGGGTACGAGCAGTACTTC	CASQRSGYEQYF
TRBV7-9	TRBD2	many	TRBJ2-1	TGTGCCAGCAGCCCCGATTTTGGCGGGAGGGGCTACAATGAGCAGTTCTTC	CASSPDFGGRGYNEQFF
TRBV2	TRBD2	few	TRBJ2-3	TGTGCCAGCAGGTCTCCTAGCGGGAACACAGATACGCAGTATTTT	CASRSPSGNTDTQYF
TRBV13	.	few	TRBJ2-1	TGTGCCAGCAGCTTAGGCAGGGCGAGCTCCTACAATGAGCAGTTCTTC	CASSLGRASSYNEQFF
TRBV19	.	few	TRBJ1-5	TGTGCCAGTACAGGAGGGGTGGCCCAGCATTTT	CASTGGVAQHF
TRBV29-1	.	.	TRBJ1-2	TGCAGCGTTGTTGCAGGGGCGCATGACTATGGCTACACCTTC	CSVVAGAHDYGYTF
TRBV28	TRBD2	many	TRBJ2-1	TGTGCCAGCAGGCTCAACCCGCGGGAGGTTAATGAGCAGTTCTTC	CASRLNPREVNEQFF
TRBV5-4	TRBD1	.	TRBJ2-7	TGTGCCAGCAGCCCACAGACAGGGTCGAACGAGCAGTACTTC	CASSPQTGSNEQYF
TRBV4-2	TRBD2	.	TRBJ2-3	TGTGCCAGCAGCCAAGAAAGGGGCGGGGGAGCTAGCACAGATACGCAGTATTTT	CASSQERGGGASTDTQYF
TRBV19	TRBD2	.	TRBJ2-7	TGTGCCAGTAGCAATCCGGGGACTAGCGGCGGATACGAGCAGTACTTC	CASSNPGTSGGYEQYF
TRBV4-2	TRBD1	many	TRBJ2-7	TGTGCCAGCAGCTACCAGGGGGCGGGCCTTTACGAGCAGTACTTC	CASSYQGAGLYEQYF
TRBV6-6	TRBD1	few	TRBJ1-1	TGTGCCAGCAGAGGGACAGGGGTCACTGAAGCTTTCTTT	CASRGTGVTEAFF
TRBV7-2	.	.	TRBJ2-7	TGTGCCAGCAGCTTAGAGGTAGCAAGAGGGAGGGAGCAGTACTTC	CASSLEVARGREQYF
TRBV18	.	.	TRBJ1-4	TGTGCCAGCTCACCATTTGCCGGGGGCGCCAAGAATGAAAAACTGTTTTTT	CASSPFAGGAKNEKLFF
TRBV5-1	.	.	TRBJ2-1	TGCGCCAGCAGCAGATCGGGACTCCGAAATGAGCAGTTCTTC	CASSRSGLRNEQFF
TRBV4-3	.	.	TRBJ1-4	TGCGCCAGCAGCCGACAGCCTACTAATGAAAAACTGTTTTTT	CASSRQPTNEKLFF
TRBV7-9	.	.	TRBJ1-1	TGTGCCAGCAGCTTTGGGAACCAGGACAGCGTCGCTTTCTTT	CASSFGNQDSVAFF
TRBV7-2	.	.	TRBJ2-1	TGTGCCAGCAGCTTAAGAGAGGGCGATGAGCAGTTCTTC	CASSLREGDEQFF
TRBV7-9	.	few	TRBJ2-7	TGTGCCAGCGGGGCAGGGATGAGCCACGAGCAGTACTTC	CASGAGMSHEQYF
TRBV2	.	.	TRBJ1-5	TGTGCCAGCAGTGTAGGGGGGCTTAGCAATCAGCCCCAGCATTTT	CASSVGGLSNQPQHF
TRBV7-2	TRBD1	many	TRBJ1-2	TGTGCCAGCAGTCCACAAACGACAGGGTTCAAAGGCTACACCTTC	CASSPQTTGFKGYTF
TRBV28	.	few	TRBJ2-1	TGTGCCAGCAGTCTGGTTCAGATTGGTTACAATGAGCAGTTCTTC	CASSLVQIGYNEQFF
TRBV18	.	.	TRBJ2-1	TGTGCCAGCTCACCACCAGGGAACAATGAGCAGTTCTTC	CASSPPGNNEQFF
TRBV7-9	.	.	TRBJ1-2	TGTGCCAGCAGCTTAGGCGGTTCGGATGGTGGCTACACCTTC	CASSLGGSDGGYTF
TRBV7-9	TRBD1	few	TRBJ2-5	TGTGCCAGCAGCTTGTACGGGGACAGCGAAGAGACCCAGTACTTC	CASSLYGDSEETQYF
TRBV11-2	.	.	TRBJ1-5	TGTGCCAGCAGCTTAGGACAGCCCCAGCATTTT	CASSLGQPQHF
TRBV6-5	.	.	TRBJ2-1	TGTGCCAGCAGTTTACGGGACCCCTCAGGGGAGCAGTTCTTC	CASSLRDPSGEQFF
TRBV7-8	.	few	TRBJ2-2	TGTGCCAGCAGCTTGGCAGGGAACACCGGGGAGCTGTTTTTT	CASSLAGNTGELFF
TRBV7-8	.	few	TRBJ1-2	TGTGCCAGCAGCTTAGACGGACCAGGACGTCGCGGCTACACCTTC	CASSLDGPGRRGYTF
TRBV29-1	.	.	TRBJ2-3	TGCAGCGTTGAAGAACTCGGCAGGAACACAGATACGCAGTATTTT	CSVEELGRNTDTQYF